This entry is about one T cell receptor (beta chain). A junction end diverges from the germline sequence, so it may reflect a read error. The sample originates from a study of cytomegalovirus exposure and HLA in healthy donors. Background on the study: Findings of an earlier analysis included over 95 million unique TCR beta sequences from 200 million or so T cells.

The CDR3 sequence is 13 residues long. Germline V gene lookup returns CDR1 SSHAT and CDR2 FNYEAQ (reference sequence). The PCR ran on 60 Vbeta and 13 Jbeta primers. TCRdb keeps only in-frame clones here, not all; method: immunoSEQ multiplex PCR. The sample has around 130,000 clones, 75% to 85% seen once; the top ten hold almost 6%. Donors were ostensibly healthy at sampling, although undocumented immune exposures were probable. The receptor comes from a middle-aged woman in good health and CMV-seropositive. V gene TRBV7-7 combines with J gene TRBJ2-5; a possible D gene is TRBD1 (8 bases). The material sequenced was PBMCs. CDR3 sequence: CASSGDRKKTQYF. CDR3 nucleotide sequence: TGTGCTAGCAGCGGGGACAGGAAAAAGACCCAGTACTTC.